Reported below is one T cell receptor (beta chain). Here immunoSEQ multiplex PCR was the method, and the copy in TCRdb shows in-frame clones only, minus some. The sample has around 300,000 clones; approximately 86% are singletons. The CDR3 contains 15 residues. V lost 5 bases and J lost 0; bases outside the gene matches: 4. Germline CDR1 LNHNV, CDR2 YYDKDF (reference sequence). The data were obtained in a study of blood T cell repertoires in COVID-19. The receptor's source is a woman aged 70 to 79 with COVID-19, enrolled during active disease. The sample was peripheral blood. The chain recombines TRBV15 with TRBJ1-3, with TRBD1 identical over 7 bases. The CDR3 loop reads CATSPQGGSGNTIYF. The CDR3 DNA reads as TGTGCCACCAGCCCCCAGGGGGGCTCTGGAAACACCATATATTTT. Using reference TRBV15 and TRBJ1-3 for the parts outside the CDR3, the full variable domain is DAMVIQNPRYQVTQFGKPVTLSCSQTLNHNVMYWYQQKSSQAPKLLFHYYDKDFNNEADTPDNFQSRRPNTSFCFLDIRSPGLGDTAMYLCATSPQGGSGNTIYFGEGSWLTVV.